The T cell receptor (beta chain) described here comes from a study of blood T cell repertoires in COVID-19. The wider study: Sites across the United States, Italy and Spain contributed samples from acute and convalescent COVID-19. In each case, the material was cDNA or gDNA derived from T cells, B-cell-depleted T cells, or PBMCs.

Germline V CDR1 and CDR2: DFQATT, SNEGSKA (reference sequence). Trimming took 0 bases from V and 10 from J, leaving 9 bases between them. CDR3 size: 11 residues. Per the study methods: Amplification of reference gene primers provided the estimated nucleated cell counts. Data came from immunoSEQ multiplex PCR; TCRdb stores just in-frame clones and leaves some out. That table supplies the V and J calls and clone size; D and trimming were determined from the DNA. The sample holds under 500,000 clones; around 88% are singletons and the top ten take 4.3%. Sequencing was done on a sample of peripheral blood. The rearrangement uses TRBV20-1 and TRBJ1-2; TRBD1 is a possible D gene (5 bases). This sequence was found in a woman aged 25-40 years with acute or convalescent COVID-19. The CDR3 DNA reads TGCAGTGCTAGAGATCGGGGGAACTACACCTTC. Translating gives CSARDRGNYTF.